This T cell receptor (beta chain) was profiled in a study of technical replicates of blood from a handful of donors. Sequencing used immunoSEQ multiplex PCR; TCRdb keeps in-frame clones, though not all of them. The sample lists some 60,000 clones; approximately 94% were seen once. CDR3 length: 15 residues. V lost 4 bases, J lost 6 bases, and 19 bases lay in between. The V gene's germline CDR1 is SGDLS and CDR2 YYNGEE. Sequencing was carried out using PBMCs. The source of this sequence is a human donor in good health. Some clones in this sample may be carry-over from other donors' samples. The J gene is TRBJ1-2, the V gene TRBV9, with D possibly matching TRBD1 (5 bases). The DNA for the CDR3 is TGTGCCAGCAGCACCCGACAGCCCAGGATAGATGGCTACACCTTC. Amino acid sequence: CASSTRQPRIDGYTF. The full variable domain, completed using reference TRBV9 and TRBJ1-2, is DSGVTQTPKHLITATGQRVTLRCSPRSGDLSVYWYQQSLDQGLQFLIQYYNGEERAKGNILERFSAQQFPDLHSELNLSSLELGDSALYFCASSTRQPRIDGYTFGSGTRLTVV.